These 7 T cell receptor beta chains were sequenced from one sample in a study of T cell clones after liver transplantation. The data were produced by immunoSEQ multiplex PCR, yet TCRdb's version contains in-frame clones alone and is incomplete. The sample has around 78,000 clones, over 65% seen once. The sample consisted of CD4+ T cells from blood, taken at the 22-month timepoint. The receptors here all came from a human patient who received a liver transplant. Some of the T cells might come from the graft donor.

The V and J genes are TRBV11-2 and TRBJ2-7; D might be TRBD1 (6 bases). CDR1 is SGHAT and CDR2 is FQNNGV in the germline V gene. This CDR3 has 15 residues. V was cut by 2 bases and J by 3 bases, with 14 bases left in between. CDR3 amino acids: CASSLLAKQGYEQYF. DNA for the CDR3: TGTGCCAGCAGCTTATTGGCGAAACAGGGCTACGAGCAGTACTTC.

There are a few counts of this clone. The V call is TRBV19, the J call TRBJ1-2, with a weak D call TRBD1 (5 bases). V was trimmed by 5 bases and J by 6 bases, leaving 19 bases between them. This CDR3 is 15 amino acids long. Germline CDR1 reads LNHDA; CDR2 reads SQIVND (reference sequence). The CDR3 region has the DNA TGTGCCAGTAGTTTCCCGACGCGGGGGGAGGATGGCTACACCTTC. It encodes CASSFPTRGEDGYTF.

The CDR3 spells CASSERRGPQPQHF. The CDR3 region has the DNA TGTGCCAGCAGTGAACGAAGGGGGCCCCAGCCCCAGCATTTT. This chain links TRBV6-1 with TRBJ1-5, with 7 bases aligning to TRBD1. V gave up 2 bases and J gave up 7 bases; unmatched junction bases: 5. CDR1 is MNHNS, CDR2 SASEGT, per germline. The CDR3 loop spans 14 amino acids.

V is TRBV4-3 and J is TRBJ1-3, with TRBD1 matching over 7 bases. CDR3 length: 15 amino acids. From germline, CDR1 is LGHNA and CDR2 YSLEER. Trimming at V came to 8 bases and at J to 0 bases, leaving 7 bases not matched to a gene. The CDR3 nucleotides read TGCGCCAGCGGTGACAGGGATAGCTCTGGAAACACCATATATTTT. Translating gives CASGDRDSSGNTIYF.

V is TRBV7-9 and J is TRBJ2-5; no firm D call. Germline CDR1 and CDR2: SEHNR and FQNEAQ (reference sequence). V was trimmed by 5 bases and J by 4 bases, leaving 8 bases between them. This CDR3 has 12 amino acids. In nucleotides, the CDR3 is TGTGCCAGCAGCCTCCCGCTAGAGACCCAGTACTTC. Translating it yields CASSLPLETQYF.

Only a few counts were recorded for this clone. This chain's CDR3 is CASSSWGGDGYTF. Here the CDR3 DNA reads TGTGCCAGCAGTTCTTGGGGGGGGGACGGCTACACCTTC. This rearrangement joins TRBV27 to TRBJ1-2; D is perhaps TRBD1 (5 bases). The germline gives CDR1 MNHEY, CDR2 SMNVEV (reference sequence). Trimming pared 4 bases from V and 8 bases from J, leaving 14 bases between. The CDR3 runs to 13 residues.

V is TRBV10-3 and J is TRBJ2-5; 8 bases map to TRBD1. This CDR3 contains 13 residues. The J segment lost 3 bases and the V segment lost 6 bases, leaving 3 bases of the junction unmatched. CDR1 is ENHRY and CDR2 is SYGVKD in the germline V gene. In DNA, the CDR3 is TGTGCCATCAGAGGACAGGGAGAAGAGACCCAGTACTTC. This sequence encodes CAIRGQGEETQYF.